The T cell receptor (beta chain) described here comes from a study of cytotoxic CD8 clonotypes in ibrutinib-treated CLL. Overall study context: Across samples, productive templates numbered about 240,000 and productive rearrangements reached approximately 94,000 on average.

Between the trimmed V and J ends, which lost 0 bases and 7 bases, there was a span of 7 bases. Germline V lookup: CDR1 LGHNA, CDR2 YNFKEQ. The CDR3 contains 13 residues. TCRdb's table, derived via immunoSEQ multiplex PCR, lists solely in-frame clones and lacks some. The sample records about 160,000 clones, approximately 80% being singletons. To note about this clone: Its antigen is undetermined.

Points from the study as a whole: Exceeding age-matched healthy donors, baseline clonality also tracked the counts of circulating CD8+ T cells. Public clonotypes occurred uncommonly; on treatment, they contracted or remained stable.

The receptor was derived from a human donor with chronic lymphocytic leukemia. This rearrangement joins TRBV4-2 to TRBJ2-1; unclear D gene. The sequencing here drew on PBMCs, taken after 24 months of ibrutinib treatment. CDR3 DNA sequence: TGTGCCAGCAGCCAAGACCGCTCGAATGAGCAGTTCTTC. It translates to CASSQDRSNEQFF.